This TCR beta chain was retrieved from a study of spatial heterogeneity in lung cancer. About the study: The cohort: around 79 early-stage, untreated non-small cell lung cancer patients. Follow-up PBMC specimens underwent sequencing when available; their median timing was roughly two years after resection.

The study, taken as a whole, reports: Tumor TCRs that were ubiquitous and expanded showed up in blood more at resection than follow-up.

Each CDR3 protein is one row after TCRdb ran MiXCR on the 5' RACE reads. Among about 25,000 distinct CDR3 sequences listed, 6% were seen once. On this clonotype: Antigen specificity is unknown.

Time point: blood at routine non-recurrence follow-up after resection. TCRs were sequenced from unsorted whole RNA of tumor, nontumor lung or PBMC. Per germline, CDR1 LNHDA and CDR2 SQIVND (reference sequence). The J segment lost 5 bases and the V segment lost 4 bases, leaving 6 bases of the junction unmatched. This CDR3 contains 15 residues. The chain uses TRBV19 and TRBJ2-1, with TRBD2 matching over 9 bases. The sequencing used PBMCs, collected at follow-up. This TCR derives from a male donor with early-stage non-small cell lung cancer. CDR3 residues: CASSTTGLADNEQFF. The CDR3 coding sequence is TGTGCCAGTAGTACTACGGGACTAGCAGACAATGAGCAGTTCTTC.